The T cell receptor (beta chain) under discussion was sequenced for a study of shared clonotypes between healthy human individuals. Regarding the study as a whole: Naive CD4 clonotype sharing across several donors was 4.5% to 6%. Only blood underwent sampling, and tissue repertoires likely differ.

Looked up from germline, CDR1 is SEHNR and CDR2 is FQNEAQ (reference sequence). Trimming took 5 bases from V and 1 from J, leaving 12 bases between them. CDR3 size: 14 residues. To note about this clone: The antigen is unknown.

Per the study methods: Filtering was not the same, since immunoSEQ gave junction-only sequences without quality scores. Profiling relied on immunoSEQ multiplex PCR, and the TCRdb table lists in-frame clones only, not all of them. V and J calls and clone size are copied from that table; D and trimming were computed from the DNA. The sample has roughly 1,600,000 clones, 98% to 99% seen once. Sequenced input: naive CD4+ T cells sorted from blood. The sample's subset: CD45RA+ positively selected. V gene TRBV7-9 combines with J gene TRBJ2-7; D unresolved. The TCR was taken from a young man in good health. The DNA of the CDR3 is TGTGCCAGCAGCGACATGTCTCAGTCCTACGAGCAGTACTTC. Amino acid sequence: CASSDMSQSYEQYF.